This is a list of T cell receptor beta chains from one sample in a study of vaccination and CD4 T cells after COVID-19. Their cognate antigens are unknown. TCRdb re-analysed the PCR reads in MiXCR, keeping a single row per CDR3 protein. The sample consists of 9,500 to 15,000 distinct CDR3 sequences, more than 40% of them appearing once. Sequencing used CD4+ T cells from blood, cultured in vitro. The receptors were sampled from a human donor who had recovered from COVID-19. The CDR3 runs from the conserved cysteine through the conserved F or W. D genes are given only for firm matches. Clone size is stated in some rows and not others, as once, few, many or a class when expanded.

TRBJ2-3 TRBD2 TRBV20-1 . CSARDLRVAGRTDTQYF TGCAGTGCTAGAGATCTCCGGGTAGCGGGACGCACAGATACGCAGTATTTT
TRBJ1-1 TRBD1 TRBV7-3 few CASSLEGANTEAFF TGTGCCAGCAGCTTAGAGGGGGCGAACACTGAAGCTTTCTTT
TRBJ1-6 . TRBV6-5 . CASSYPVPRDSPLHF TGTGCCAGCAGTTATCCGGTACCCCGGGATTCACCCCTCCACTTT
TRBJ2-2 . TRBV7-2 few CASSYWVNTGELFF TGTGCCAGCAGCTATTGGGTGAACACCGGGGAGCTGTTTTTT
TRBJ1-4 . TRBV7-6 few CASSLTGREKLFF TGTGCCAGCAGCCTTACAGGGAGGGAAAAACTGTTTTTT
TRBJ2-3 TRBD1 TRBV20-1 . CSARGGTGGSDTQYF TGCAGTGCTAGAGGAGGGACAGGGGGGTCAGATACGCAGTATTTT
TRBJ1-4 . TRBV6-5 . CASSYSFARVDEKLFF TGTGCCAGCAGTTACTCATTTGCCAGGGTTGATGAAAAACTGTTTTTT
TRBJ2-3 . TRBV15 . CATGSLGSGGEGPTQYF TGTGCCACCGGCTCCTTAGGGTCCGGGGGCGAGGGTCCTACGCAGTATTTT
TRBJ1-5 . TRBV15 . CATTPGLNDQPQHF TGTGCCACCACACCAGGACTGAATGATCAGCCCCAGCATTTT
TRBJ1-1 . TRBV7-3 few CASSLEGRGTEAFF TGTGCCAGCAGTTTGGAGGGGCGGGGCACTGAAGCTTTCTTT
TRBJ1-1 TRBD1 TRBV5-4 . CASSLETGGTEAFF TGTGCCAGCAGCTTGGAGACAGGGGGCACTGAAGCTTTCTTT
TRBJ2-2 . TRBV9 . CASSVGLPSNTGELFF TGTGCCAGCAGCGTAGGGCTACCATCGAACACCGGGGAGCTGTTTTTT
TRBJ1-1 . TRBV19 . CASSGGAGNTEAFF TGTGCCAGTAGTGGGGGCGCGGGGAACACTGAAGCTTTCTTT
TRBJ2-2 TRBD1 TRBV18 . CASSRTGGPNTGELFF TGTGCCAGCTCAAGGACAGGGGGCCCGAACACCGGGGAGCTGTTTTTT
TRBJ1-5 TRBD1 TRBV18 few CASSRQPGQGDQPQHF TGTGCCAGCTCACGACAACCGGGACAGGGGGATCAGCCCCAGCATTTT